This T cell receptor (beta chain) was identified in a study of PD-1 blockade in mismatch repair-deficient tumors. The wider study: All were previously treated, progressing patients with around 12 mismatch repair-deficient cancer types.

V gave up 6 bases and J gave up 2 bases, with 16 bases separating them. Looked up from germline, CDR1 is SEHNR and CDR2 is FQNEAQ (reference sequence). The CDR3 spans 15 residues. Assay: immunoSEQ multiplex PCR; the TCRdb copy retains only in-frame clones and omits some. The sample shows about 79,000 clones, approximately 81% of them seen only once. The origin of this receptor is an adult with mismatch repair-deficient cancer. V gene TRBV7-9 combines with J gene TRBJ1-1; tentative D call: TRBD1 (5 bases). The specimen comprised peripheral blood, sampled 44 weeks after starting pembrolizumab. DNA for the CDR3: TGTGCCAGCAGTGGGGTGGGACCAGCTAACACTGAAGCTTTCTTT. This encodes CASSGVGPANTEAFF. Filled out from reference TRBV7-9 and TRBJ1-1, the complete variable domain reads DTGVSQNPRHKITKRGQNVTFRCDPISEHNRLYWYRQTLGQGPEFLTYFQNEAQLEKSRLLSDRFSAERPKGSFSTLEIQRTEQGDSAMYLCASSGVGPANTEAFFGQGTRLTVV.